This T cell receptor (beta chain) was recovered during a study of radiotherapy plus CTLA-4 blockade in lung cancer. Study summary: Across the patients, objective responses occurred in 18%, and disease control in under 40%.

The CDR3 loop spans 16 amino acids. Trimming took 8 bases from V and 2 from J, leaving 19 bases between them. CDR1 is KGHSH, CDR2 LQKENI, per germline. Chemo-refractory metastatic non-small-cell lung cancer patients received focal radiation with ipilimumab CTLA-4 blockade. The repertoire was sequenced with immunoSEQ multiplex PCR; TCRdb's copy has only in-frame clones and lacks some. In the table there are 70,000 to 95,000 clones, about four fifths of which are singletons. The J gene is TRBJ1-3, the V gene TRBV18, with D tentatively TRBD1 (5 bases). The sample was peripheral blood, taken from a patient treated with radiotherapy plus ipilimumab. The sequence was obtained from a human donor with non-small cell lung cancer that progressed on radiotherapy plus ipilimumab. The CDR3 DNA reads as TGTGCCAGCACCGATCATCCAGGGAGGACTGGAAACACCATATATTTT. The encoded protein is CASTDHPGRTGNTIYF.